This TCR beta chain was identified during a study of blood T cell repertoires in COVID-19. Study-level information: The samples span acute and convalescent COVID-19 from the United States, Italy and Spain. The cDNA or gDNA used as material had been derived from T cells, B-cell-depleted T cells, or PBMCs.

The CDR3 spans 14 residues. Germline V gene lookup returns CDR1 MDHEN and CDR2 SYDVKM. Trimming took 6 bases from V and 7 from J; bases not matched to a gene: 10. As processed by the authors: Nucleated cell number was recorded as an estimate derived from reference gene primer amplification. Some clones are missing from TCRdb's copy, which holds only in-frame ones; the method was immunoSEQ multiplex PCR. V, J and clone size are those of that table, while D and trimming were read from the DNA. The table includes about 99,000 clones, over 80% detected once. The sample consisted of peripheral blood. The clonotype was recovered from a man between 65 and 85 years old with active or convalescent COVID-19. V and J are TRBV28 and TRBJ2-7; TRBD2 agrees at 9 bases. Written as DNA, the CDR3 is TGTGCCAGCAGCGCCGCGGGGGGGCTGGGAGAGCAGTACTTC. Its translation is CASSAAGGLGEQYF.